The next 26 T cell receptor beta chains were all read from a single sample in a study of shared clonotypes between healthy human individuals. The naive CD8 fraction comprised CD45RO-negative cells positively selected for CCR7 and excluded terminally differentiated effector memory CD45RA+ cells. Assay used: immunoSEQ multiplex PCR; TCRdb lists only in-frame clones, some missing. The repertoire holds more than 550,000 clones, 90% to 95% seen once, with 24% in the top ten. Sequenced: naive CD8+ T cells sorted from blood. The receptor source for this set is a man aged 30 to 39 in good health.

The rearrangement uses TRBV6-6 and TRBJ1-5; no firm D call. CDR3 length: 16 amino acids. Trimming removed 0 bases at V and 0 bases at J, with 9 bases between. The germline V gene has CDR1 MNHNY and CDR2 SVGAGI (reference sequence). The CDR3 spells CASSYSAALSNQPQHF. CDR3 coding DNA: TGTGCCAGCAGTTACTCGGCAGCCCTTAGCAATCAGCCCCAGCATTTT.

The rearrangement joins TRBV9 to TRBJ2-3; D is uncertain. Germline lookup yields CDR1 SGDLS and CDR2 YYNGEE. V dropped 4 bases and J dropped 7 bases, with 10 bases sitting between them. This CDR3 comprises 12 residues. This CDR3 is CASSPPDNTQYF. The CDR3 nucleotides read TGTGCCAGCAGCCCCCCTGATAATACGCAGTATTTT.

This clone came up a few times. The chain is built from TRBV6-6 and TRBJ2-1, with 8 bases lining up with TRBD2. This CDR3 contains 14 residues. Germline V lookup: CDR1 MNHNY, CDR2 SVGAGI (reference sequence). J was trimmed by 2 bases and V by 8 bases; bases with no gene match: 5. CDR3 sequence: CASATSETYNEQFF. The DNA of the CDR3 is TGTGCCAGCGCGACTAGCGAAACCTACAATGAGCAGTTCTTC.

V and J are TRBV9 and TRBJ2-7; the D is unclear. The V end was cut by 0 bases, the J end by 0 bases, with 7 bases between. The CDR3 covers 14 residues. The germline gives CDR1 SGDLS, CDR2 YYNGEE. The CDR3, as DNA: TGTGCCAGCAGCGTAGAGTACGGCTCCTACGAGCAGTACTTC. Translating gives CASSVEYGSYEQYF.

This clone was counted once. The chain recombines TRBV7-9 with TRBJ2-3; 7 nucleotides line up with TRBD1. The V and J ends lost 7 bases and 6 bases, in that order; junction bases with no gene match: 13. The CDR3 loop spans 15 amino acids. Germline V CDR1 and CDR2: SEHNR, FQNEAQ (reference sequence). CDR3 coding DNA: TGTGCCAGCAACAACGGGACAGCCTTTTGGGATACGCAGTATTTT. Translation gives CASNNGTAFWDTQYF.

The chain recombines TRBV28 with TRBJ2-5; either TRBD1 or TRBD2 may supply D (5 bases each). The V end was cut by 6 bases, the J end by 5 bases, with 19 bases between. The CDR3 consists of 15 residues. Germline values: CDR1 MDHEN, CDR2 SYDVKM. CDR3 loop: CASSPRQGRIETQYF. The CDR3 nucleotides are TGTGCCAGCAGCCCCCGGCAGGGACGAATTGAGACCCAGTACTTC.

This clone showed up just once. V gene TRBV14 combines with J gene TRBJ2-1; D uncertain. The CDR3 is 16 residues long. Trimming pared 1 base from V and 0 bases from J, leaving 10 bases between. Per germline, CDR1 SGHDN and CDR2 FVKESK. In DNA form, the CDR3 reads TGTGCCAGCAGCCAAGCCGGGTGGAGCTCCTACAATGAGCAGTTCTTC. Translation gives CASSQAGWSSYNEQFF.

The chain employs TRBV10-2 and TRBJ1-1; 8 nucleotides align to TRBD1. This CDR3 spans 16 amino acids. In germline, CDR1 is WSHSY, CDR2 SAAADI. After removal of 8 bases from V and 1 base from J, the junction contained 12 bases not matched to a gene. This chain's CDR3 is CASHHLGQGPNTEAFF. The CDR3 nucleotides are TGCGCCAGCCACCATCTTGGACAGGGCCCGAACACTGAAGCTTTCTTT.

The DNA of the CDR3 is TGTGCCAGCAGACAGGGAGGGGCTGGCAATCAGCCCCAGCATTTT. It is translated as CASRQGGAGNQPQHF. The J gene is TRBJ1-5, the V gene TRBV27; perhaps TRBD1 as D (6 bases). The CDR3 contains 15 residues. V lost 6 bases and J 2 bases, leaving 14 bases between the germline ends. Germline lookup yields CDR1 MNHEY and CDR2 SMNVEV (reference sequence).

The rearrangement joins TRBV5-5 to TRBJ2-1, with D unclear. V gave up 0 bases and J gave up 2 bases, with 9 bases separating them. The CDR3 loop spans 15 amino acids. CDR1 is SGHKS and CDR2 is YYEKEE in the germline V gene (reference sequence). The CDR3 sequence is CASSLVSTTYNEQFF. The CDR3 DNA reads as TGTGCCAGCAGCTTGGTTTCTACAACCTACAATGAGCAGTTCTTC.

The J gene is TRBJ2-7, the V gene TRBV18; 9 nucleotides match TRBD1. V lost 6 bases to trimming and J lost 2 bases; unmatched junction nucleotides: 11. From germline, CDR1 is KGHSH and CDR2 LQKENI. CDR3 length: 16 amino acids. The CDR3 coding sequence is TGTGCCAGCTCTCCTTCCCGGGACAGGGTTACCTACGAGCAGTACTTC. Protein product: CASSPSRDRVTYEQYF. The whole variable domain, remainder taken from reference TRBV18 and TRBJ2-7, is NAGVMQNPRHLVRRRGQEARLRCSPMKGHSHVYWYRQLPEEGLKFMVYLQKENIIDESGMPKERFSAEFPKEGPSILRIQQVVRGDSAAYFCASSPSRDRVTYEQYFGPGTRLTVT.

The chain employs TRBV18 and TRBJ1-4, with D possibly matching TRBD1 (5 bases). V lost 4 bases and J 2 bases, leaving 14 bases between the germline ends. Germline CDR1 reads KGHSH; CDR2 reads LQKENI. The CDR3 contains 16 residues. CDR3 coding DNA: TGTGCCAGCTCACTAAATCGGGGGAGCACTAATGAAAAACTGTTTTTT. It specifies CASSLNRGSTNEKLFF.

This clone has more than one count but fewer than ten. V gene TRBV2 combines with J gene TRBJ1-2, with TRBD1 matching 9 bases. V lost 11 bases, J lost 2 bases, and 6 bases stayed unmatched. Germline assignment: CDR1 SNHLY and CDR2 FYNNEI. The CDR3 runs 13 residues. CDR3 in amino acids: CACRDRVNYGYTF. The CDR3 bases are TGTGCCTGCCGGGACAGGGTAAACTATGGCTACACCTTC.

This clone has a single count. This chain connects TRBV25-1 to TRBJ2-7; D is undetermined. Germline V gives CDR1 MGHDK, CDR2 SYGVNS. This CDR3 contains 15 residues. Trimming cost V 3 bases and J 3 bases, with 15 bases left between them. CDR3 amino acids: CASSDGPVTHYEQYF. The CDR3 nucleotides read TGTGCCAGCAGTGACGGACCCGTCACGCACTACGAGCAGTACTTC.

This chain connects TRBV19 to TRBJ1-4; TRBD1 is a possible D gene (6 bases). Trimming pared 5 bases from V and 0 bases from J, leaving 19 bases between. This CDR3 spans 18 amino acids. Germline CDR1 is LNHDA and CDR2 is SQIVND (reference sequence). The CDR3 spells CASSLEGVTGATNEKLFF. CDR3 DNA: TGTGCCAGTAGTCTGGAGGGGGTCACAGGTGCAACTAATGAAAAACTGTTTTTT.

The V call is TRBV5-1, the J call TRBJ2-3, with D possibly being TRBD2 (6 bases). This CDR3 region has 18 residues. In germline, CDR1 is SGHRS, CDR2 YFSETQ. V dropped 7 bases and J dropped 6 bases, with 30 bases sitting between them. CDR3 DNA sequence: TGCGCCAGCGGGGGTGGAGGGGCCGCTCCGAGGCTCTATGATACGCAGTATTTT. This encodes CASGGGGAAPRLYDTQYF.

This clone has just one count. V gene TRBV5-1 combines with J gene TRBJ2-1; D is unresolved. This CDR3 has 12 amino acids. Germline V gene lookup returns CDR1 SGHRS and CDR2 YFSETQ. Trimming stripped 3 bases from V and 3 bases from J, with 4 bases between. This chain's CDR3 is CASSSHYNEQFF. As DNA, the CDR3 is TGCGCCAGCAGCTCACACTACAATGAGCAGTTCTTC.

The gene calls are TRBV15 and TRBJ2-1; D is perhaps TRBD2 (5 bases). Deletions cut 7 bases from V and 10 bases from J, with 14 bases between. Per germline, CDR1 LNHNV and CDR2 YYDKDF (reference sequence). The CDR3 length is 12 residues. CDR3: CATKEVGREQFF. The CDR3 DNA is TGTGCCACCAAGGAGGTCGGGCGGGAGCAGTTCTTC.

The V call is TRBV6-5, the J call TRBJ1-2; no reliable D call. The CDR3 has 14 amino acids. V lost 0 bases to trimming and J lost 4 bases, with 9 bases between them. Germline CDR1 reads MNHEY; CDR2 reads SVGAGI. CDR3 coding DNA: TGTGCCAGCAGTTACTCGAGCGGGTTCTATGGCTACACCTTC. The encoded protein is CASSYSSGFYGYTF.

The chain couples TRBV6-6 to TRBJ2-3; weak D call: TRBD1 (6 bases). CDR1 MNHNY and CDR2 SVGAGI come from the germline V gene (reference sequence). The V gene lost 4 bases and the J gene lost 0 bases, with 8 bases spanning the gap. This CDR3 has 14 residues. The CDR3 nucleotides are TGTGCCAGCAGTTCGGGACATAGCACAGATACGCAGTATTTT. As protein: CASSSGHSTDTQYF.

This clone was seen a few times. The V and J genes are TRBV5-1 and TRBJ2-7, with D hard to call. V gave up 2 bases and J gave up 2 bases, with 8 bases separating them. The CDR3 consists of 13 residues. Germline CDR1 and CDR2: SGHRS and YFSETQ. The CDR3 protein is CASSLYGAYEQYF. The CDR3, as DNA: TGCGCCAGCAGCTTATACGGTGCCTACGAGCAGTACTTC.

The V call is TRBV5-6, the J call TRBJ2-7; tentative D call: TRBD1 (6 bases). This CDR3 is 13 amino acids long. Germline V gene sequence: CDR1 SGHDT, CDR2 YYEEEE. Trimming left V 4 bases short and J 4 bases short, with 12 bases between. The DNA of the CDR3 is TGTGCCAGCAGCCTGGGGGCGGAATACGAGCAGTACTTC. Protein product: CASSLGAEYEQYF.

The chain combines TRBV27 with TRBJ1-2; a possible D gene is TRBD1 (5 bases). Germline V gene sequence: CDR1 MNHEY, CDR2 SMNVEV (reference sequence). The CDR3 sequence is 13 residues long. V dropped 9 bases and J dropped 5 bases, with 16 bases sitting between them. The CDR3 protein is CASADSPQYGYTF. Written as DNA, the CDR3 is TGTGCCAGTGCTGACAGTCCTCAATATGGCTACACCTTC.

The rearrangement joins TRBV6-6 to TRBJ2-1; tentatively, D is TRBD2 (5 bases). The germline V gene has CDR1 MNHNY and CDR2 SVGAGI (reference sequence). The CDR3 runs to 14 residues. Trimming took off 7 bases at V and 9 bases at J, with 19 bases between the two ends. The CDR3 coding sequence is TGTGCCAGCAAAGCGGACCCTCACACCAGTGAGCAGTTCTTC. Encoded protein: CASKADPHTSEQFF.

J is TRBJ1-1 and V is TRBV4-2, with TRBD1 identical over 8 bases. CDR3 length equals 15 residues. Trimming took 0 bases from V and 8 from J; bases not matched to a gene: 8. The germline V gene encodes CDR1 LGHNA and CDR2 YNFKEQ. CDR3 DNA: TGTGCCAGCAGCCAAGATTGGGGGACAGGTGAGGAAGCTTTCTTT. This encodes CASSQDWGTGEEAFF.

This chain joins TRBV29-1 and TRBJ2-7, with 7 bases fitting TRBD1. CDR3 length: 13 residues. Germline CDR1 reads SQVTM; CDR2 reads ANQGSEA. V gave up 2 bases and J gave up 4 bases; unmatched junction bases: 5. The CDR3 DNA sequence: TGCAGCGTTGAATCGACAGGGACGTACGAGCAGTACTTC. The encoded protein is CSVESTGTYEQYF.